This T cell receptor beta chain comes out of a study of Tregs in tolerant kidney transplant recipients. Study-level points and caveats: The small number of patients limits these findings pending further validation. Biological reproducibility was not directly addressed, but technical replication error appeared minimal. The most relevant donor-specific Treg TCRbeta repertoire apparently came from expansion with activated donor B cells.

With regard to this clone: The antigen is not known.

Unstimulated regulatory T cells (CD4+CD25+CD127-), CD4+CD25- non-regulatory cells, CD4 and CD8 cells were FACS-sorted from thawed PBMCs. Assay used: immunoSEQ multiplex PCR; TCRdb lists only in-frame clones, some missing. The table lists about 240,000 clones, approximately 84% of them singletons, with under 0.65% in the top ten. Trimming left V 3 bases short and J 6 bases short, with 18 bases between. CDR1 and CDR2 (germline): LNHDA, SQIVND (reference sequence). The CDR3 consists of 16 residues. Sequenced material: CD4+ T cells from blood. The TCR was taken from a human donor in good health. This chain joins TRBV19 and TRBJ1-5, with D possibly TRBD1 on 5 matching bases. CDR3 loop: CASSMVGGGGGQPQHF. CDR3 DNA sequence: TGTGCCAGTAGTATGGTTGGAGGCGGGGGAGGTCAGCCCCAGCATTTT.